One and the same sample provided the 15 T cell receptor beta chains below, sequenced in a study of cytomegalovirus exposure and HLA in healthy donors (dated by TCRdb to the late 2010s). Receptor libraries were prepared by the immunoSEQ multiplex PCR assay. For the multiplex PCR, a mixture combining 60 forward primers for TCR Vbeta segments and 13 reverse primers for TCR Jbeta segments was used. TCRdb's version of the immuneACCESS table is confined to in-frame rearrangements and falls short of the full clone set. An unresolved V gene accounts for under half of the shortfall where checked; the remainder is of unknown origin. This sample comprises tens of thousands of clones, roughly 80% of them detected only once. 2.9% of the sample is held by the ten biggest clonotypes. The sequencing sample was made of PBMCs. The receptors derive from a woman under 40 in good health and CMV-seronegative.

The chain links TRBV19 to TRBJ1-4; the match to TRBD1 covers 11 bases. V shed 0 bases and J 5 bases; nucleotides not matched to a gene: 5. This CDR3 is built from 17 residues. The germline CDR1 and CDR2 sequences are LNHDA and SQIVND (reference sequence). The CDR3 DNA follows: TGTGCCAGTAGTATAGACGGGACAGGGGGGTGGAATGAAAAACTGTTTTTT. Amino acid sequence: CASSIDGTGGWNEKLFF.

The CDR3 DNA is TGCGCCAGCAGCCAAATCGAACAGGGGGAGCAGTACTTC. It is translated as CASSQIEQGEQYF. The chain joins TRBV5-1 to TRBJ2-5; 8 positions agree with TRBD1. Germline V gene lookup returns CDR1 SGHRS and CDR2 YFSETQ. V lost 4 bases, J lost 11 bases, and 10 bases stayed unmatched. The CDR3 spans 13 residues. Full variable domain (outside the CDR3, taken from reference TRBV5-1 and TRBJ2-5): KAGVTQTPRYLIKTRGQQVTLSCSPISGHRSVSWYQQTPGQGLQFLFEYFSETQRNKGNFPGRFSGRQFSNSRSEMNVSTLELGDSALYLCASSQIEQGEQYFGPGTRLLVL.

In this sample, this clone turned up a few times. J is TRBJ2-4 and V is TRBV6-6; 11 bases are a match to TRBD2. The CDR3 length is 15 residues. The germline gives CDR1 MNHNY, CDR2 SVGAGI (reference sequence). Losses at the gene ends were 2 bases for V and 6 bases for J; bases not matched to a gene: 3. The CDR3 loop reads CASSYGLAGGNIQYF. The DNA for the CDR3 is TGTGCCAGCAGTTACGGCCTAGCGGGAGGAAACATTCAGTACTTC.

The gene calls are TRBV5-1 and TRBJ2-7, with 7 bases identical to TRBD1. CDR3 length equals 15 residues. With V trimmed by 3 bases and J by 2 bases, 8 bases remained unmatched. Germline CDR1 is SGHRS and CDR2 is YFSETQ. CDR3 sequence (DNA): TGCGCCAGCAGCTACCTCCCGACAGGGCCCTACGAGCAGTACTTC. As protein: CASSYLPTGPYEQYF. The variable domain in full, completed from reference TRBV5-1 and TRBJ2-7, reads KAGVTQTPRYLIKTRGQQVTLSCSPISGHRSVSWYQQTPGQGLQFLFEYFSETQRNKGNFPGRFSGRQFSNSRSEMNVSTLELGDSALYLCASSYLPTGPYEQYFGPGTRLTVT.

The V call is TRBV5-5, the J call TRBJ1-6, with a weak D call TRBD1 (5 bases). Germline lookup yields CDR1 SGHKS and CDR2 YYEKEE (reference sequence). The V and J ends lost 2 bases and 10 bases respectively, with 13 bases between them. CDR3 length equals 14 residues. Here the CDR3 reads CASSFGGEQSPLHF. The CDR3 bases are TGTGCCAGCAGCTTTGGAGGGGAACAGTCACCCCTCCACTTT.

The chain joins TRBV18 to TRBJ1-1, with D possibly matching TRBD1 (6 bases). The CDR3 is 15 amino acids. The germline CDR1 and CDR2 sequences are KGHSH and LQKENI. V lost 3 bases and J lost 1, with 12 bases in between. CDR3 nucleotide sequence: TGTGCCAGCTCACCGGGGTACAGGGAGAACACTGAAGCTTTCTTT. As protein: CASSPGYRENTEAFF.

This clone showed up just a few times. The rearrangement links TRBV5-4 to TRBJ1-5, with D possibly matching TRBD1 (5 bases). This CDR3 region has 14 residues. Germline assignment: CDR1 SGHNT and CDR2 YYREEE (reference sequence). V was clipped by 4 bases and J by 4 bases, with 12 bases between them. The CDR3 DNA sequence: TGTGCCAGCAGCACGGCCGGGACTAATCAGCCCCAGCATTTT. It codes for CASSTAGTNQPQHF.

The table lists this clone with a few counts. V and J are TRBV30 and TRBJ1-4; no definite D call. Trimming pared 4 bases from V and 8 bases from J, leaving 11 bases between. Germline values: CDR1 GTSNPN, CDR2 SVGIG (reference sequence). This CDR3 is 12 amino acids long. The CDR3 DNA reads as TGTGCCTGGAATAAAGGGAGCGAAAAACTGTTTTTT. This translates into CAWNKGSEKLFF.

V usage is TRBV5-4 and J usage is TRBJ2-3; tentatively, D is TRBD2 (6 bases). This CDR3 comprises 13 residues. Germline V gives CDR1 SGHNT, CDR2 YYREEE (reference sequence). The V and J ends lost 0 bases and 6 bases respectively, with 8 bases between them. CDR3 in DNA: TGTGCCAGCAGCTTGGGGGAGGAGGATACGCAGTATTTT. It specifies CASSLGEEDTQYF. Full variable domain (remainder filled in from reference TRBV5-4 and TRBJ2-3): ETGVTQSPTHLIKTRGQQVTLRCSSQSGHNTVSWYQQALGQGPQFIFQYYREEENGRGNFPPRFSGLQFPNYSSELNVNALELDDSALYLCASSLGEEDTQYFGPGTRLTVL.

This chain uses TRBV5-6 with TRBJ1-1; D is unclear. The CDR3 sequence is 14 residues long. V lost 2 bases, J lost 1 base, and 9 bases lay in between. Germline V gene sequence: CDR1 SGHDT, CDR2 YYEEEE. The CDR3 is CASSFGAGNTEAFF. The CDR3 DNA sequence: TGTGCCAGCAGCTTCGGTGCAGGGAACACTGAAGCTTTCTTT.

The chain has TRBV4-3 and TRBJ1-4, with D possibly matching TRBD1 (6 bases). The germline CDR1 and CDR2 sequences are LGHNA and YSLEER. The ends were cut back, 0 bases at V and 8 bases at J, with 10 bases in the middle. The CDR3 consists of 14 residues. The CDR3 here is CASSQDLGAEKLFF. The CDR3 DNA is TGCGCCAGCAGCCAAGATCTGGGGGCAGAAAAACTGTTTTTT.

The chain is built from TRBV7-9 and TRBJ1-4; no firm D call. Deletions cut 4 bases from V and 10 bases from J, with 10 bases between. The CDR3 totals 12 residues. Germline V gives CDR1 SEHNR, CDR2 FQNEAQ (reference sequence). This chain's CDR3 is CASSSTAGKLFF. The CDR3 nucleotides are TGTGCCAGCAGCTCAACCGCGGGAAAACTGTTTTTT.

The V gene is TRBV5-1, the J gene TRBJ1-6; the match to TRBD1 covers 9 bases. The CDR3 is 13 amino acids. Trimming took 4 bases from V and 10 from J; bases not matched to a gene: 3. Germline V gives CDR1 SGHRS, CDR2 YFSETQ. CDR3 protein: CASSSDRGSPLHF. DNA for the CDR3: TGCGCCAGCAGCAGCGACAGGGGGTCACCCCTCCACTTT. Looking up the rest from reference TRBV5-1 and TRBJ1-6 gives the full variable domain: KAGVTQTPRYLIKTRGQQVTLSCSPISGHRSVSWYQQTPGQGLQFLFEYFSETQRNKGNFPGRFSGRQFSNSRSEMNVSTLELGDSALYLCASSSDRGSPLHFGNGTRLTVT.

The chain joins TRBV7-3 to TRBJ1-2, with a weak D call TRBD1 (5 bases). CDR1 is SGHTA, CDR2 FQGTGA, per germline. V shed 5 bases and J shed 2 bases, with 9 bases lying between them. CDR3 size: 13 residues. DNA of the CDR3: TGTGCCAGCAGCCTGGGGGGAAACTATGGCTACACCTTC. Translating gives CASSLGGNYGYTF.

The chain carries TRBV4-2 and TRBJ1-2; 8 bases line up with TRBD1. The V and J ends lost 0 bases and 8 bases, in that order; junction bases with no gene match: 11. Germline V gene data show CDR1 as LGHNA and CDR2 as YNFKEQ. This CDR3 has 16 residues. The DNA for the CDR3 is TGTGCCAGCAGCCAAGATTACAGTGGACAGGGAAGCGGCTACACCTTC. As protein: CASSQDYSGQGSGYTF.